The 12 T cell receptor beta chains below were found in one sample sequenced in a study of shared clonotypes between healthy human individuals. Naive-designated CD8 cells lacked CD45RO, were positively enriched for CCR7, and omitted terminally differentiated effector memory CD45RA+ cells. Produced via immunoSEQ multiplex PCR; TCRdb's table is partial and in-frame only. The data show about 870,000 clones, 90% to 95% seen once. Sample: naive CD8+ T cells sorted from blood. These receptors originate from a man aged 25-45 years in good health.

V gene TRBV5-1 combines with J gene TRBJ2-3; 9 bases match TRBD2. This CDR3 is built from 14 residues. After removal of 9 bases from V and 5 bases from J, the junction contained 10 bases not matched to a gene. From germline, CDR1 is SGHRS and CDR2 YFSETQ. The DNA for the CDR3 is TGCGCCACCCAGGCTAGCGGGACTGTAGATACGCAGTATTTT. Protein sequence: CATQASGTVDTQYF.

The CDR3, as DNA: TGCGCCAGCAGCCAAGAACTAGCGGGGTTGAGGGATGAGCAGTTCTTC. It is translated as CASSQELAGLRDEQFF. This chain joins TRBV4-1 and TRBJ2-1; 10 bases match TRBD2. Germline V gives CDR1 MGHRA, CDR2 YSYEKL. The CDR3 loop spans 16 amino acids. After removal of 0 bases from V and 8 bases from J, the junction contained 7 bases not matched to a gene.

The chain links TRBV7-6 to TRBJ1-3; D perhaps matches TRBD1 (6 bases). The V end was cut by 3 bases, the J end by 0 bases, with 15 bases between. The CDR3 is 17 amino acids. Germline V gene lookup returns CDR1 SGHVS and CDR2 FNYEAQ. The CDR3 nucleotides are TGTGCCAGCAGCTTGGACATTCAGGGGTTCTCTGGAAACACCATATATTTT. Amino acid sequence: CASSLDIQGFSGNTIYF.

The CDR3 nucleotides read TGTGCCAGCAGTTCCCCGGGACAGGGGATGGGACTAGCGCCCTACGAGCAGTACTTC. It yields the protein CASSSPGQGMGLAPYEQYF. The chain is built from TRBV28 and TRBJ2-7, with D possibly being TRBD1 or TRBD2 (10 bases each). The V end lost 4 bases, the J end lost 2 bases, and 27 bases lay between the germline ends. Looked up from germline, CDR1 is MDHEN and CDR2 is SYDVKM. This CDR3 is 19 amino acids long.

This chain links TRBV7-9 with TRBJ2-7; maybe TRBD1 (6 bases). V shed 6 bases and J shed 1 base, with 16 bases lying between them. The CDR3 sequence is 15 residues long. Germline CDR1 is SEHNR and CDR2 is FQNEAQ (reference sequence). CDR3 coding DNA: TGTGCCAGCAGAGTTGGACAGTCCCTATCCTACGAGCAGTACTTC. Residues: CASRVGQSLSYEQYF.

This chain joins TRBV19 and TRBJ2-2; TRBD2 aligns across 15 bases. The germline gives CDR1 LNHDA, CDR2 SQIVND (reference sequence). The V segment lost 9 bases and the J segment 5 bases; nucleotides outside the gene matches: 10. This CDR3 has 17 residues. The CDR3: CASTGLAGGAGTGELFF. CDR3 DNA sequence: TGTGCCAGCACAGGACTAGCGGGAGGGGCGGGGACCGGGGAGCTGTTTTTT.

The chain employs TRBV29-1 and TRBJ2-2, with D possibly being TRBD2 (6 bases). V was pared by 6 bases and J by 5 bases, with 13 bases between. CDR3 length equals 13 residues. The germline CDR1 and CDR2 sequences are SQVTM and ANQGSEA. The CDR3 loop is CSVTMAGTGELFF. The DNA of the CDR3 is TGCAGCGTAACCATGGCGGGGACCGGGGAGCTGTTTTTT.

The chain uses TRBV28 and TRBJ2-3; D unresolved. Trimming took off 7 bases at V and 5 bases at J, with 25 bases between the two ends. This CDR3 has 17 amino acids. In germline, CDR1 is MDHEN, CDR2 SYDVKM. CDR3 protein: CASNLPNPRPLEDTQYF. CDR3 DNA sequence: TGTGCCAGCAACTTACCCAACCCCCGACCGCTCGAAGATACGCAGTATTTT. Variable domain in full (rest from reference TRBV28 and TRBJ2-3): DVKVTQSSRYLVKRTGEKVFLECVQDMDHENMFWYRQDPGLGLRLIYFSYDVKMKEKGDIPEGYSVSREKKERFSLILESASTNQTSMYLCASNLPNPRPLEDTQYFGPGTRLTVL.

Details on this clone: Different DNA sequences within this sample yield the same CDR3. The CDR3 here is CASSPGAGYEQYF. CDR3 DNA: TGTGCCAGCTCACCCGGGGCGGGGTACGAGCAGTACTTC. The chain is built from TRBV18 and TRBJ2-7; TRBD2 is a possible D gene (6 bases). With 3 bases removed from V and 4 bases from J, the gap between germline ends came to 10 bases. From germline, CDR1 is KGHSH and CDR2 LQKENI. There are 13 residues in the CDR3.

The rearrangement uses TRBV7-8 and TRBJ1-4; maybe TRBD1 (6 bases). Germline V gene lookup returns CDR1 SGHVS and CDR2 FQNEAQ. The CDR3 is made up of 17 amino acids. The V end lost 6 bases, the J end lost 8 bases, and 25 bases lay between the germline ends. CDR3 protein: CASSNRALGRVEEKLFF. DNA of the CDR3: TGTGCCAGCAGTAACAGGGCCCTAGGTCGGGTCGAGGAAAAACTGTTTTTT.

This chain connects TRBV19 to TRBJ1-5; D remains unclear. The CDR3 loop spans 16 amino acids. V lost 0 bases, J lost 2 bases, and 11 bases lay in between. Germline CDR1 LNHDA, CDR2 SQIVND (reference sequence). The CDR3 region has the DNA TGTGCCAGTAGTATAGATCTCGGGGATCGCAATCAGCCCCAGCATTTT. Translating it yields CASSIDLGDRNQPQHF. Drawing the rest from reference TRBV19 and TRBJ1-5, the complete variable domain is DGGITQSPKYLFRKEGQNVTLSCEQNLNHDAMYWYRQDPGQGLRLIYYSQIVNDFQKGDIAEGYSVSREKKESFPLTVTSAQKNPTAFYLCASSIDLGDRNQPQHFGDGTRLSIL.

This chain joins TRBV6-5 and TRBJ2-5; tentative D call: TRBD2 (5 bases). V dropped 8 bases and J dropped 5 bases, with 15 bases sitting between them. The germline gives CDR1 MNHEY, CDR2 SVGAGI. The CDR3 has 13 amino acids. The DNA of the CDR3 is TGTGCCAGCCGTGACTACAACGGGGAGACCCAGTACTTC. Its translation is CASRDYNGETQYF.